The next 24 T cell receptor beta chains were all read from a single sample in a study of shared clonotypes between healthy human individuals. Only in-frame clones appear in the TCRdb table, and some are missing; sequencing was by immunoSEQ multiplex PCR. The sample has approximately 940,000 clones; 76% are singletons. The sample comprised memory CD4+ T cells sorted from blood. The sample's subset: CD45RA-negative fraction. These receptors were taken from a man aged 18 to 30 in good health.

The gene calls are TRBV5-1 and TRBJ2-2; possible D gene TRBD1, 6 bases. Germline CDR1 is SGHRS and CDR2 is YFSETQ. Trimming cost V 4 bases and J 6 bases, with 16 bases left between them. This CDR3 is built from 15 residues. The CDR3 DNA follows: TGCGCCAGCAGCCATGGGACACCCGGGGCCGGGGAGCTGTTTTTT. Amino acids: CASSHGTPGAGELFF.

This chain links TRBV6-1 with TRBJ2-5; D possibly corresponds to TRBD1 (6 bases). Trimming cost V 0 bases and J 9 bases, with 14 bases left between them. This CDR3 spans 14 amino acids. Germline V gives CDR1 MNHNS, CDR2 SASEGT. In DNA, the CDR3 is TGTGCCAGCAGTGAAGCCTCCCAGGGGTTGGCCCAGTACTTC. Its translation: CASSEASQGLAQYF.

J is TRBJ2-3 and V is TRBV7-2; 10 positions match TRBD2. V lost 0 bases to trimming and J lost 0 bases; unmatched junction nucleotides: 6. The CDR3 runs to 18 residues. CDR1 and CDR2 from the germline V gene are SGHTA and FQGNSA. CDR3: CASSLAGLAGASTDTQYF. The CDR3 DNA is TGTGCCAGCAGCTTAGCGGGGCTAGCGGGGGCCAGCACAGATACGCAGTATTTT.

The chain joins TRBV10-3 to TRBJ2-3; D tentatively fits TRBD1 or TRBD2 (5 bases each). Trimming took 5 bases from V and 3 from J, leaving 12 bases between them. From germline, CDR1 is ENHRY and CDR2 SYGVKD. This CDR3 comprises 14 residues. This chain's CDR3 is CAISWAGRTDTQYF. CDR3 coding DNA: TGTGCCATCAGTTGGGCAGGGAGAACAGATACGCAGTATTTT.

The rearrangement links TRBV7-6 to TRBJ2-5; D is possibly TRBD1 (6 bases). The germline CDR1 and CDR2 sequences are SGHVS and FNYEAQ. The CDR3 is 14 amino acids. The V gene lost 1 base and the J gene lost 4 bases, with 10 bases spanning the gap. This CDR3 is CASSLGTGLETQYF. Here the CDR3 DNA reads TGTGCCAGCAGCTTAGGAACAGGGCTAGAGACCCAGTACTTC.

This rearrangement joins TRBV6-1 to TRBJ1-5; D is perhaps TRBD1 (6 bases). The CDR3 is 16 amino acids. V lost 4 bases and J 2 bases, leaving 15 bases between the germline ends. Germline assignment: CDR1 MNHNS and CDR2 SASEGT. This CDR3 reads CASSGEWGQGNQPQHF. The CDR3 DNA reads TGTGCCAGCAGTGGCGAGTGGGGGCAAGGCAATCAGCCCCAGCATTTT.

The sample holds a few counts of this clone. The chain links TRBV29-1 to TRBJ2-1, with D tentatively TRBD1 or TRBD2 (6 bases each). The V end was cut by 7 bases, the J end by 9 bases, with 22 bases between. Germline-derived CDR1 and CDR2 are SQVTM and ANQGSEA. The CDR3 has 14 amino acids. The CDR3 is CSAQGQRVGGEQFF. The DNA for the CDR3 is TGCAGCGCTCAGGGTCAGCGGGTAGGGGGTGAGCAGTTCTTC.

The J gene is TRBJ2-7, the V gene TRBV7-2, with 8 bases matching TRBD1. Germline-derived CDR1 and CDR2 are SGHTA and FQGNSA. V dropped 5 bases and J dropped 3; count of bases not matched to a gene: 6. The length of the CDR3 is 14 residues. The CDR3 is CASSPQQGGYEQYF. CDR3 DNA: TGTGCCAGCAGCCCTCAACAGGGGGGCTACGAGCAGTACTTC.

The chain couples TRBV30 to TRBJ1-3; no clear D. Germline CDR1 is GTSNPN and CDR2 is SVGIG (reference sequence). The length of the CDR3 is 14 residues. The V end was cut by 7 bases, the J end by 6 bases, with 19 bases between. CDR3 sequence (DNA): TGTGCCTACAACCTGGGAAGCTGGGAAAACACCATATATTTT. Protein sequence: CAYNLGSWENTIYF. Complete variable domain (other parts from reference TRBV30 and TRBJ1-3): SQTIHQWPATLVQPVGSPLSLECTVEGTSNPNLYWYRQAAGRGLQLLFYSVGIGQISSEVPQNLSASRPQDRQFILSSKKLLLSDSGFYLCAYNLGSWENTIYFGEGSWLTVV.

The chain uses TRBV5-4 and TRBJ2-1; the D gene is possibly TRBD1 (5 bases). This CDR3 has 15 amino acids. V was pared by 5 bases and J by 3 bases, with 15 bases between. Germline V lookup: CDR1 SGHNT, CDR2 YYREEE (reference sequence). CDR3 protein: CASSQDSENYNEQFF. The CDR3 nucleotides are TGTGCCAGCAGTCAAGACAGTGAGAACTACAATGAGCAGTTCTTC.

V usage is TRBV2 and J usage is TRBJ1-3; D uncertain. Germline loops: CDR1 SNHLY, CDR2 FYNNEI. V lost 6 bases and J 7 bases, leaving 13 bases between the germline ends. The CDR3 sequence is 13 residues long. CDR3 region: CASSDTRGNTIYF. Here the CDR3 DNA reads TGTGCCAGCAGCGACACTCGTGGGAACACCATATATTTT.

The chain is built from TRBV5-4 and TRBJ2-7, with TRBD2 matching 11 bases. After removal of 0 bases from V and 5 bases from J, the junction contained 4 bases not matched to a gene. The CDR3 runs to 15 residues. Germline CDR1 and CDR2: SGHNT and YYREEE (reference sequence). The CDR3 DNA is TGTGCCAGCAGCTTGGAACTAGCGGGAGTCCACGAGCAGTACTTC. Its protein product is CASSLELAGVHEQYF.

This clone was detected a few times. The chain recombines TRBV27 with TRBJ2-5, with 10 bases lining up with TRBD2. The CDR3 length is 15 residues. V lost 8 bases to trimming and J lost 5 bases; unmatched junction nucleotides: 11. Germline CDR1 and CDR2: MNHEY and SMNVEV (reference sequence). The chain's CDR3 is CASHATSGSIETQYF. The CDR3 DNA is TGTGCCAGCCACGCGACTAGCGGGTCGATTGAGACCCAGTACTTC.

The chain couples TRBV28 to TRBJ2-5, with a possible D match to TRBD1 (7 bases). This CDR3 comprises 13 residues. Germline CDR1 reads MDHEN; CDR2 reads SYDVKM. V was trimmed by 7 bases and J by 5 bases, leaving 14 bases between them. This CDR3 reads CASIPGGRETQYF. CDR3 sequence (DNA): TGTGCCAGCATCCCAGGGGGGAGGGAGACCCAGTACTTC.

The chain joins TRBV9 to TRBJ2-1, with D tentatively TRBD2 (6 bases). The CDR3 length is 15 residues. CDR1 and CDR2 (germline): SGDLS, YYNGEE. V gave up 3 bases and J gave up 9 bases, with 19 bases separating them. CDR3 protein: CASSARMTRISEQFF. CDR3 DNA: TGTGCCAGCAGCGCCCGGATGACTAGAATCAGTGAGCAGTTCTTC.

The V and J genes are TRBV28 and TRBJ2-4; a weak D match, TRBD2 (6 bases). The CDR3 runs to 16 residues. V lost 7 bases and J 2 bases, leaving 18 bases between the germline ends. Per germline, CDR1 MDHEN and CDR2 SYDVKM. CDR3 region: CASTTPAGHPKNIQYF. DNA of the CDR3: TGTGCCAGCACCACTCCTGCGGGGCATCCCAAAAACATTCAGTACTTC.

V and J are TRBV10-3 and TRBJ1-1; 8 nucleotides agree with TRBD1. With 6 bases clipped from V and 1 base from J, the junction kept 10 bases outside the gene matches. This CDR3 spans 16 amino acids. CDR1 and CDR2 from the germline V gene are ENHRY and SYGVKD. DNA of the CDR3: TGTGCCATCAGCGGAGCCCCGACAGGGGAGAACACTGAAGCTTTCTTT. It is translated as CAISGAPTGENTEAFF.

The V call is TRBV28, the J call TRBJ2-7; 11 bases match TRBD2. Germline loops: CDR1 MDHEN, CDR2 SYDVKM. V shed 4 bases, J shed 0 bases, and the junction held 8 bases outside the gene matches. The CDR3 length is 17 residues. CDR3 in amino acids: CASSSPGTSGISYEQYF. CDR3 in DNA: TGTGCCAGCAGTTCCCCCGGGACTAGCGGCATCTCCTACGAGCAGTACTTC.

This clone occurred a few times. The chain is built from TRBV5-4 and TRBJ1-4; 9 nucleotides match TRBD1. The trim removed 4 bases at V and 10 bases at J, leaving 11 bases unmatched. Germline V gene lookup returns CDR1 SGHNT and CDR2 YYREEE (reference sequence). This CDR3 spans 15 amino acids. For the CDR3, the DNA is TGTGCCAGCAGCGGAACAGGGGGCAAAGGAGGAAAACTGTTTTTT. Protein: CASSGTGGKGGKLFF.

The V and J genes are TRBV5-1 and TRBJ2-2, with TRBD1 as a possible D gene (5 bases). This CDR3 has 14 amino acids. The V end lost 4 bases, the J end lost 6 bases, and 13 bases lay between the germline ends. Germline V gene sequence: CDR1 SGHRS, CDR2 YFSETQ. The CDR3, as DNA: TGCGCCAGCAGCGAATGGGGCCGCGCCGGGGAGCTGTTTTTT. Protein sequence: CASSEWGRAGELFF.

The chain uses TRBV5-3 and TRBJ1-5; 7 bases line up with TRBD1. TRBV5-3 is assigned to the ORF class and has an uncertain function. The CDR3 runs 19 residues. The ends lost 4 bases at V and 0 bases at J; junction bases unmatched: 16. CDR3 in amino acids: CARSLRDRNRSNSNQPQHF. The CDR3 DNA follows: TGTGCCAGAAGCCTCCGGGACAGAAATCGGTCTAATAGCAATCAGCCCCAGCATTTT.

The rearrangement joins TRBV5-1 to TRBJ1-1; TRBD1 aligns across 8 bases. Germline V gene sequence: CDR1 SGHRS, CDR2 YFSETQ. This CDR3 is 14 amino acids long. The V segment lost 4 bases and the J segment 3 bases; nucleotides outside the gene matches: 5. DNA of the CDR3: TGCGCCAGCAGCGCGGACAGGGTGGACACTGAAGCTTTCTTT. This sequence encodes CASSADRVDTEAFF.

The V call is TRBV2, the J call TRBJ2-5; 10 bases fit TRBD2. Germline V lookup: CDR1 SNHLY, CDR2 FYNNEI. The CDR3 extends over 14 amino acids. The V gene end was trimmed by 6 bases and the J gene end by 5 bases; junction bases not matched to a gene: 6. CDR3 residues: CASSETSGWETQYF. The CDR3 region has the DNA TGTGCCAGCAGCGAGACTAGCGGGTGGGAGACCCAGTACTTC. The full variable domain, completed using reference TRBV2 and TRBJ2-5, is EPEVTQTPSHQVTQMGQEVILRCVPISNHLYFYWYRQILGQKVEFLVSFYNNEISEKSEIFDDQFSVERPDGSNFTLKIRSTKLEDSAMYFCASSETSGWETQYFGPGTRLLVL.

The V call is TRBV6-1, the J call TRBJ1-1; 9 bases fit TRBD1. Per germline, CDR1 MNHNS and CDR2 SASEGT. The length of the CDR3 is 16 residues. The V and J ends lost 3 bases and 4 bases, in that order; junction bases with no gene match: 9. The CDR3: CASSDRDRAIITEAFF. CDR3 coding DNA: TGTGCCAGCAGTGATCGGGACAGGGCCATTATCACTGAAGCTTTCTTT.